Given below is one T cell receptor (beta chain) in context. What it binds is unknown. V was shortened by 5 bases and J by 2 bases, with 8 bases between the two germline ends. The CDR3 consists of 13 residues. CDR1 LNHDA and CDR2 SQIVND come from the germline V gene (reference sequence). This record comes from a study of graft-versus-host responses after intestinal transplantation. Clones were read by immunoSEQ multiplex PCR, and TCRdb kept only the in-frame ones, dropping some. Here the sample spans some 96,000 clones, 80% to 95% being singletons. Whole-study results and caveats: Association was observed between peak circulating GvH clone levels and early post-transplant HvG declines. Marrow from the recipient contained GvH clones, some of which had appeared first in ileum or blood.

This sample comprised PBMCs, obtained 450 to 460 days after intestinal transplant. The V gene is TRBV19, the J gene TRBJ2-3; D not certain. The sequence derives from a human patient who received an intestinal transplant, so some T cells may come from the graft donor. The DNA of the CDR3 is TGTGCCAGTAGTCAAGAGACCACAGATACGCAGTATTTT. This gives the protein CASSQETTDTQYF. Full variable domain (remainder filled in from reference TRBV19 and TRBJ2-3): DGGITQSPKYLFRKEGQNVTLSCEQNLNHDAMYWYRQDPGQGLRLIYYSQIVNDFQKGDIAEGYSVSREKKESFPLTVTSAQKNPTAFYLCASSQETTDTQYFGPGTRLTVL.